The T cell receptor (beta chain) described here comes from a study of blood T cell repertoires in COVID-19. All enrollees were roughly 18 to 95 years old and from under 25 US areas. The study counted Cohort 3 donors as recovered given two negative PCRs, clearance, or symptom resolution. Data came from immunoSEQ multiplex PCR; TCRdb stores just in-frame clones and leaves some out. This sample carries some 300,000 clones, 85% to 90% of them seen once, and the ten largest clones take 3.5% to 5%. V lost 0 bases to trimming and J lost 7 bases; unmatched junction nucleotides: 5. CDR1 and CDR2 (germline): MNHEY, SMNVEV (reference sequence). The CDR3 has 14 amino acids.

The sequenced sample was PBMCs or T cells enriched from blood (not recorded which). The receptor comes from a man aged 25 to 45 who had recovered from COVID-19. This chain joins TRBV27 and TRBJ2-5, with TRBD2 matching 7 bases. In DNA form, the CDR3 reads TGTGCCAGCAGTTTATCGATGGGGAGGGTGACCCAGTACTTC. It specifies CASSLSMGRVTQYF.